Sequencing of this TCR beta chain was carried out in a study of human T cells and chemical hapten exposure. Whole-study results and caveats: Significantly greater numbers of large CDR3 similarity clusters came from expanded TCRs than from controls.

Indicated treatment: therapeutic diphenylcyclopropenone sensitization with weekly scalp DPC. Remarks on this clonotype: The antigen remains undetermined.

In the library, unique molecular identifiers were attached to individual cDNA molecules. Original processing notes: There were a median of around 100,000 TCRs per sample, with a range from roughly 20,000 to 700,000. TCRdb used MiXCR to reprocess the reads, holding one entry per CDR3 protein. It is TCRdb's table, rather than the study itself, that gives the V and J calls and clone size. The sample records 450 to 650 distinct CDR3 sequences, approximately 98% being singletons. CDR1 is SNHLY, CDR2 FYNNEI, per germline. V lost 1 base to trimming and J lost 2 bases, with 3 bases between them. This CDR3 is 14 amino acids long.

The TCR sequence derives from an adult with alopecia areata. Some clones in this sample may be carry-over from other donors' samples. This table probably holds off-target reads from a library built for another chain. The sample in question was whole blood, obtained before DPC sensitization or 2, 6, or about 24 weeks after (not recorded which). The J gene is TRBJ2-6, the V gene TRBV2, with unresolved D. The CDR3 nucleotides are TGTGCCAGCAGTGAAGAGGCTGGGGCCAACGTCCTGACTTTC. Translation: CASSEEAGANVLTF.